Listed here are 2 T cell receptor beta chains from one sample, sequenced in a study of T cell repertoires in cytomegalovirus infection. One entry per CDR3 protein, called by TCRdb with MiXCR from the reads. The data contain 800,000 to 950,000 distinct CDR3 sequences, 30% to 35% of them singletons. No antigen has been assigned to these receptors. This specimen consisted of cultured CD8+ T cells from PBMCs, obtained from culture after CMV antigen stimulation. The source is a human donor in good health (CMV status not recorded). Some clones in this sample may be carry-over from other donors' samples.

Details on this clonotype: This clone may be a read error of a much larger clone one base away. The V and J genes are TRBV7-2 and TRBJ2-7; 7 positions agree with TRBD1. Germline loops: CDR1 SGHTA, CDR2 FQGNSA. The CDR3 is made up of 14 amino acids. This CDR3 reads CVSSLNGQADEQYV. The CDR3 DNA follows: TGTGTCAGCAGCTTGAATGGACAGGCCGACGAGCAGTACGTC.

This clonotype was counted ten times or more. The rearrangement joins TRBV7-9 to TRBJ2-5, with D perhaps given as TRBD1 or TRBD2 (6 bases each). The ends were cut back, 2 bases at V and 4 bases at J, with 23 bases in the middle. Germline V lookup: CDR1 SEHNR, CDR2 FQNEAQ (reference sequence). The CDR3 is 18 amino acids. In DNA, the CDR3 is TGTGCCAGCAGCTTACCCGTTACTAGGGGCAGGGGAGGAGAGACCCAGTACTTC. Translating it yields CASSLPVTRGRGGETQYF. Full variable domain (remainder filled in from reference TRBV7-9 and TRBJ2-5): DTGVSQNPRHKITKRGQNVTFRCDPISEHNRLYWYRQTLGQGPEFLTYFQNEAQLEKSRLLSDRFSAERPKGSFSTLEIQRTEQGDSAMYLCASSLPVTRGRGGETQYFGPGTRLLVL.